These 9 T cell receptor beta chains were all obtained from the same sample, sequenced in a study of Ad26.COV2.S vaccination and SARS-CoV-2 variants. As to treatment: roughly 20 received Ad26.COV2.S at low or high dose, single or two shots; several received placebo; per-sample allocation not given. Samples analyzed were those drawn on day 63 after the first vaccine or placebo injection. Produced via immunoSEQ multiplex PCR; TCRdb's table is partial and in-frame only. Here the sample spans 300,000 to 450,000 clones, around 84% being singletons. The sample consisted of peripheral blood, taken in a trial of Ad26.COV2.S vaccine versus placebo. The receptor source for this set is a person aged 18 to 65 who received the Ad26.COV2.S COVID-19 vaccine or a placebo.

A word on this clone: The junction departs from the called germline gene at one end, perhaps through a read error. V gene TRBV7-8 combines with J gene TRBJ1-5; unclear D gene. The CDR3 is 16 residues long. Germline V gene lookup returns CDR1 SGHVS and CDR2 FQNEAQ. The CDR3 here is CASRLEAGLSNQPQHF. CDR3 in DNA: TGTGCCAGCCGCTTAGAGGCTGGTCTTAGCAATCAGCCCCAGCATTTT.

The chain has TRBV19 and TRBJ2-2; D remains ambiguous. The ends were cut back, 7 bases at V and 5 bases at J, with 11 bases in the middle. The CDR3 is 13 residues long. Looked up from germline, CDR1 is LNHDA and CDR2 is SQIVND (reference sequence). The chain's CDR3 is CASTRERTGELFF. DNA of the CDR3: TGTGCCAGTACCCGAGAGAGGACCGGGGAGCTGTTTTTT.

The chain has TRBV10-2 and TRBJ2-1; 14 bases are shared with TRBD2. CDR3 length equals 18 residues. Trimming cost V 5 bases and J 8 bases; bases outside gene matches: 14. CDR1 is WSHSY, CDR2 SAAADI, per germline. CDR3 nucleotide sequence: TGCGCCAGCAGTTCGTGGGGGACTAGCGGGAGTGGTAGAGATGAGCAGTTCTTC. It translates to CASSSWGTSGSGRDEQFF.

This clone came up once. This sequence joins TRBV9 and TRBJ2-1; D possibly corresponds to TRBD1 (6 bases). Germline V gene sequence: CDR1 SGDLS, CDR2 YYNGEE. This CDR3 contains 16 residues. V lost 0 bases and J 6 bases, leaving 16 bases between the germline ends. CDR3 coding DNA: TGTGCCAGCAGCGTAGGTGAGCCAGGGGTAGGCAATGAGCAGTTCTTC. Residues: CASSVGEPGVGNEQFF.

This clone appeared a few times. Other nucleotide sequences from this sample produce the same CDR3. In DNA, the CDR3 is TGTGCCAGCAGCTTAGGACAGAACACCGGGGAGCTGTTTTTT. Translated: CASSLGQNTGELFF. The V and J genes are TRBV7-2 and TRBJ2-2; D not resolved. Germline loops: CDR1 SGHTA, CDR2 FQGNSA. Trimming cost V 1 base and J 1 base, with 4 bases left between them. The CDR3 length is 14 residues.

V usage is TRBV5-4 and J usage is TRBJ1-2; 9 bases are a match to TRBD1. The germline gives CDR1 SGHNT, CDR2 YYREEE (reference sequence). This CDR3 region has 17 residues. With 0 bases clipped from V and 4 bases from J, the junction kept 10 bases outside the gene matches. The CDR3 nucleotides read TGTGCCAGCAGCTTGGTCCCCCTGGGACAGGGATCCTATGGCTACACCTTC. As protein: CASSLVPLGQGSYGYTF.

The chain recombines TRBV5-1 with TRBJ2-2; 12 bases are shared with TRBD2. The J segment lost 6 bases and the V segment lost 3 bases, leaving 6 bases of the junction unmatched. Germline V gene sequence: CDR1 SGHRS, CDR2 YFSETQ. This CDR3 is 16 amino acids long. The CDR3 nucleotides are TGCGCCAGCAGCTATCTAGCGGGAGGGGTTCCCGGGGAGCTGTTTTTT. Its translation: CASSYLAGGVPGELFF.

The table lists this clone with a few counts. The chain employs TRBV11-2 and TRBJ2-3; D is possibly TRBD1 or TRBD2 (5 bases each). Trimming pared 7 bases from V and 4 bases from J, leaving 12 bases between. The CDR3 runs to 13 residues. CDR1 is SGHAT and CDR2 is FQNNGV in the germline V gene. The DNA for the CDR3 is TGTGCCAGCACCCACCTGGGGGCAGATACGCAGTATTTT. As protein: CASTHLGADTQYF. Variable domain in full (rest from reference TRBV11-2 and TRBJ2-3): EAGVAQSPRYKIIEKRQSVAFWCNPISGHATLYWYQQILGQGPKLLIQFQNNGVVDDSQLPKDRFSAERLKGVDSTLKIQPAKLEDSAVYLCASTHLGADTQYFGPGTRLTVL.

This chain uses TRBV3-1 (or the pseudogene TRBV3-2) with TRBJ1-2, with no clear D. V lost 1 base and J 6 bases, leaving 9 bases between the germline ends. CDR1 and CDR2 (germline): LGHDT, YNNKEL (reference sequence). CDR3 length equals 13 residues. The CDR3 spells CASSQVSVNGYTF. CDR3 coding DNA: TGTGCCAGCAGCCAAGTTTCTGTGAATGGCTACACCTTC.